Following are 16 T cell receptor beta chains from one sample sequenced in a study of graft-versus-host responses after intestinal transplantation. The antigens these receptors bind are not known. TCRdb's copy holds only in-frame clones and misses some; the assay was immunoSEQ multiplex PCR. Altogether over 85,000 clones are present, around 93% being singletons, with the ten largest covering roughly 0.5%. The source material was unstimulated CD8+ T cells sorted from spleen or lymph node cells, sampled before intestinal transplant. The receptors originated from a human donor who received an intestinal transplant.

The V and J genes are TRBV27 and TRBJ2-2; 13 positions match TRBD2. Looked up from germline, CDR1 is MNHEY and CDR2 is SMNVEV (reference sequence). CDR3 length: 16 residues. Losses at the gene ends were 6 bases for V and 2 bases for J; bases not matched to a gene: 3. In nucleotides, the CDR3 is TGTGCCAGCAGCCTGGGACTAGCGGGAAACACCGGGGAGCTGTTTTTT. Amino acid sequence: CASSLGLAGNTGELFF.

The genes are TRBV4-2 and TRBJ1-5, with D possibly matching TRBD1 (5 bases). Between the trimmed V and J ends, which lost 4 bases and 2 bases, there was a span of 12 bases. Germline V gene sequence: CDR1 LGHNA, CDR2 YNFKEQ. This CDR3 has 15 amino acids. The CDR3, as DNA: TGTGCCAGCAGCCCGGGGCGAAAGGGCAATCAGCCCCAGCATTTT. Translation gives CASSPGRKGNQPQHF.

This chain links TRBV29-1 with TRBJ2-7; D might be TRBD1 (5 bases). This CDR3 spans 13 amino acids. Germline V gene sequence: CDR1 SQVTM, CDR2 ANQGSEA. Trimming shortened V by 4 bases and J by 4 bases, and 14 bases separated the two germline ends. The CDR3 region is CSVGQGLSYEQYF. CDR3 DNA sequence: TGCAGCGTTGGGCAGGGTTTAAGTTACGAGCAGTACTTC.

As concerns this clone: This CDR3 is also generated by other DNA sequences in the sample. The chain employs TRBV9 and TRBJ1-1; no reliable D call. The CDR3 covers 13 residues. The V end was cut by 0 bases, the J end by 3 bases, with 6 bases between. Germline CDR1 and CDR2: SGDLS and YYNGEE. In DNA, the CDR3 is TGTGCCAGCAGCGTAGGAGGACACACTGAAGCTTTCTTT. It encodes CASSVGGHTEAFF.

V and J are TRBV7-6 and TRBJ1-1; no clear D gene. V lost 5 bases and J 10 bases, leaving 14 bases between the germline ends. The germline V gene encodes CDR1 SGHVS and CDR2 FNYEAQ. The CDR3 is made up of 12 amino acids. CDR3 sequence: CASSADGEGAFF. CDR3 nucleotides: TGTGCCAGCAGCGCGGACGGGGAGGGAGCTTTCTTT. Based on the CDR3 plus reference TRBV7-6 and TRBJ1-1, the full variable domain is GAGVSQSPRYKVTKRGQDVALRCDPISGHVSLYWYRQALGQGPEFLTYFNYEAQQDKSGLPNDRFSAERPEGSISTLTIQRTEQRDSAMYRCASSADGEGAFFGQGTRLTVV.

The chain recombines TRBV9 with TRBJ2-1; 9 positions agree with TRBD2. V trimming: 0 bases; J trimming: 7 bases; junction bases outside the gene matches: 5. Germline lookup yields CDR1 SGDLS and CDR2 YYNGEE. The CDR3 covers 15 residues. CDR3 sequence reads: CASSVGGGRGNEQFF. DNA for the CDR3: TGTGCCAGCAGCGTAGGAGGCGGGAGGGGGAATGAGCAGTTCTTC.

The chain has TRBV27 and TRBJ1-1; D is unclear. V was trimmed by 4 bases and J by 1 base, leaving 10 bases between them. The V gene's germline CDR1 is MNHEY and CDR2 SMNVEV (reference sequence). The CDR3 sequence is 14 residues long. CDR3 loop: CASSSTRGNTEAFF. DNA for the CDR3: TGTGCCAGCAGTTCCACCCGGGGGAACACTGAAGCTTTCTTT.

The chain couples TRBV5-5 to TRBJ2-5, with TRBD2 matching 7 bases. The last part of the DNA fits TRBJ2-7 better; the J call may be wrong. Per germline, CDR1 SGHKS and CDR2 YYEKEE (reference sequence). This CDR3 has 15 amino acids. Here the CDR3 reads CASSYGTKSPYEQYF. The CDR3 coding sequence is TGTGCCAGCAGTTATGGGACTAAGTCCCCCTACGAGCAGTACTTC.

The V and J genes are TRBV28 and TRBJ1-4, with TRBD1 identical over 8 bases. Germline trimming cut 8 bases from V and 8 bases from J; bases unmatched to any gene: 13. Per germline, CDR1 MDHEN and CDR2 SYDVKM. CDR3 length: 15 residues. For the CDR3, the DNA is TGTGCCAGCCATTCCTCGACAGGGGCAGGGGAAAAACTGTTTTTT. The encoded protein is CASHSSTGAGEKLFF.

The chain employs TRBV28 and TRBJ2-7; no reliable D call. The V end lost 5 bases, the J end lost 2 bases, and 13 bases lay between the germline ends. Germline CDR1 is MDHEN and CDR2 is SYDVKM. CDR3 length: 14 amino acids. The chain's CDR3 is CASSPLDGAYEQYF. CDR3 sequence (DNA): TGTGCCAGCAGTCCCCTGGACGGAGCCTACGAGCAGTACTTC.

The J gene is TRBJ2-3, the V gene TRBV7-3, with TRBD2 as a possible D gene (6 bases). This CDR3 has 15 amino acids. Trimming cost V 5 bases and J 4 bases, with 16 bases left between them. CDR1 is SGHTA and CDR2 is FQGTGA in the germline V gene. CDR3 DNA sequence: TGTGCCAGCAGCCTTAGCGGCCCCCCCCCAGATACGCAGTATTTT. As protein: CASSLSGPPPDTQYF.

The chain has TRBV7-9 and TRBJ2-7; D is perhaps TRBD1 (5 bases). The CDR3 runs 13 residues. V lost 0 bases to trimming and J lost 6 bases, with 9 bases between them. The germline V gene has CDR1 SEHNR and CDR2 FQNEAQ (reference sequence). Here the CDR3 reads CASSLASGIEQYF. The CDR3 nucleotides read TGTGCCAGCAGCTTAGCTTCAGGGATCGAGCAGTACTTC. Full variable domain (remainder filled in from reference TRBV7-9 and TRBJ2-7): DTGVSQNPRHKITKRGQNVTFRCDPISEHNRLYWYRQTLGQGPEFLTYFQNEAQLEKSRLLSDRFSAERPKGSFSTLEIQRTEQGDSAMYLCASSLASGIEQYFGPGTRLTVT.

The V and J genes are TRBV19 and TRBJ2-1; 8 bases map to TRBD1. Germline CDR1 and CDR2: LNHDA and SQIVND (reference sequence). CDR3 size: 15 residues. V lost 5 bases to trimming and J lost 6 bases; unmatched junction nucleotides: 9. In DNA, the CDR3 is TGTGCCAGTAGTCACGGACAGGGAACTAGCAATGAGCAGTTCTTC. This translates into CASSHGQGTSNEQFF.

The chain recombines TRBV9 with TRBJ1-4, with D tentatively TRBD1 (6 bases). Germline V lookup: CDR1 SGDLS, CDR2 YYNGEE. V was trimmed by 3 bases and J by 8 bases, leaving 11 bases between them. The CDR3 loop spans 13 amino acids. The CDR3 DNA reads TGTGCCAGCAGCGCCCAGGGGTACGAAAAACTGTTTTTT. This translates into CASSAQGYEKLFF.

V gene TRBV10-1 combines with J gene TRBJ1-1, with 8 bases identical to TRBD1. The CDR3 contains 15 residues. The J segment lost 1 base and the V segment lost 4 bases, leaving 5 bases of the junction unmatched. The germline gives CDR1 WNHNN, CDR2 SYGVQD (reference sequence). CDR3 sequence (DNA): TGCGCCAGCAGTGGATCAGGGGGCCCGAACACTGAAGCTTTCTTT. Protein: CASSGSGGPNTEAFF.

J is TRBJ2-2 and V is TRBV9, with TRBD2 matching over 10 bases. After removal of 3 bases from V and 0 bases from J, the junction contained 2 bases not matched to a gene. The germline gives CDR1 SGDLS, CDR2 YYNGEE. The CDR3 has 16 residues. CDR3 in amino acids: CASSGTSGANTGELFF. In DNA form, the CDR3 reads TGTGCCAGCAGCGGGACTAGCGGCGCGAACACCGGGGAGCTGTTTTTT.